A selection of T cell receptor beta chains follows, all from one sample in a study of blood T cell repertoires in COVID-19. Produced via immunoSEQ multiplex PCR; TCRdb's table is partial and in-frame only. The table shows around 430,000 clones, with about 91% occurring only once. The sequenced sample was peripheral blood. Receptors were obtained from a woman between 45 and 60 years old with COVID-19, enrolled during active disease. CDR3s include the opening cysteine and the closing phenylalanine or tryptophan. The D gene is left open where the match is weak. Size tells how often a clone was seen (once, few, many) or the class of an expanded clone, and some rows leave it out.

D gene	V gene	clone size	J gene	CDR3 protein	CDR3 DNA
TRBD2	TRBV6-2/TRBV6-3	once	TRBJ2-3	CASSQGLVWDTQYF	TGTGCCAGCAGCCAAGGACTAGTTTGGGATACGCAGTATTTT
TRBD2	TRBV5-1	-	TRBJ2-5	CASSRIPVLAGLQETQYF	TGCGCCAGCAGCCGCATACCCGTACTAGCGGGCCTACAAGAGACCCAGTACTTC
TRBD1	TRBV18	-	TRBJ2-3	CASLEGASDTQYF	TGTGCCAGCCTCGAGGGGGCGTCAGATACGCAGTATTTT
-	TRBV30	-	TRBJ1-6	CAWRGGSGRNSPLHF	TGTGCCTGGAGGGGGGGGTCAGGAAGGAATTCACCCCTCCACTTT
-	TRBV7-9	-	TRBJ1-2	CASSFPGGNYGYTF	TGTGCCAGCAGCTTCCCGGGAGGGAACTATGGCTACACCTTC
-	TRBV11-2	-	TRBJ2-7	CASSLDSYEQYF	TGTGCCAGCAGCTTAGATAGTTACGAGCAGTACTTC
TRBD1	TRBV5-4	-	TRBJ1-2	CASSYDGQGVFFGYTF	TGTGCCAGCAGCTACGACGGACAGGGCGTCTTCTTCGGCTACACCTTC
TRBD1	TRBV9	-	TRBJ1-4	CASSGGQGANEKLFF	TGTGCCAGCAGCGGGGGGCAGGGGGCTAATGAAAAACTGTTTTTT
-	TRBV27	-	TRBJ1-2	CASSLGGGLGYTF	TGTGCCAGCAGTTTAGGGGGCGGATTGGGCTACACCTTC
-	TRBV3-1/TRBV3-2	-	TRBJ1-1	CASSPWGDEAFF	TGTGCCAGCAGCCCCTGGGGGGATGAAGCTTTCTTT
-	TRBV12-3/TRBV12-4	-	TRBJ1-1	CASRTMNTEAFF	TGTGCCAGCAGGACTATGAACACTGAAGCTTTCTTT
-	TRBV3-1/TRBV3-2	-	TRBJ1-1	CASSRRRGGKSTEAFF	TGTGCCAGCAGTCGTCGCCGCGGGGGCAAAAGTACTGAAGCTTTCTTT
TRBD1	TRBV28	-	TRBJ1-5	CASSGTGENQPQHF	TGTGCCAGCAGTGGGACAGGGGAGAATCAGCCCCAGCATTTT
-	TRBV25-1	-	TRBJ2-5	CASSEYGEETQYF	TGTGCCAGCAGTGAATACGGGGAAGAGACCCAGTACTTC
-	TRBV4-1	-	TRBJ2-7	CASSQDGQFAYEQYF	TGCGCCAGCAGCCAAGACGGACAGTTTGCCTACGAGCAGTACTTC
TRBD1	TRBV3-1/TRBV3-2	-	TRBJ2-3	CASSQDKDRAISTDTQYF	TGTGCCAGCAGCCAAGATAAGGACAGGGCCATCAGCACAGATACGCAGTATTTT
-	TRBV3-1/TRBV3-2	-	TRBJ1-5	CASSQDGREAQPQHF	TGTGCCAGCAGCCAAGATGGACGGGAGGCTCAGCCCCAGCATTTT
-	TRBV5-1	-	TRBJ2-3	CASSQEAFTDTQYF	TGCGCCAGCAGCCAGGAGGCCTTTACAGATACGCAGTATTTT
TRBD2	TRBV3-1/TRBV3-2	-	TRBJ2-7	CASSQETLAGVEQYF	TGTGCCAGCAGCCAAGAGACCTTAGCGGGGGTCGAGCAGTACTTC
TRBD2	TRBV15	-	TRBJ2-7	CATSSLGGTEQYF	TGTGCCACCAGCAGCCTCGGGGGGACCGAGCAGTACTTC
TRBD2	TRBV7-9	-	TRBJ2-3	CASRRTSGGDTQYF	TGTGCCAGCAGACGGACTAGCGGGGGGGATACGCAGTATTTT
-	TRBV4-2	-	TRBJ1-2	CASSQPVGGLSSGYTF	TGTGCCAGCAGCCAACCGGTCGGGGGGCTTTCCTCCGGCTACACCTTC